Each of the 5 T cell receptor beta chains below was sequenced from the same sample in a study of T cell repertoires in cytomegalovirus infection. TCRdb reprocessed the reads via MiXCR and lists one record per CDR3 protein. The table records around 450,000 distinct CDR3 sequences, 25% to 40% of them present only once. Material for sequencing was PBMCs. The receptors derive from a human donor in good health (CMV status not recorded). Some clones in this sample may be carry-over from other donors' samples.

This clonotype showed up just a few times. This CDR3 reads CASSVDGPGARNSPLHF. CDR3 nucleotide sequence: TGTGCCAGCAGCGTCGATGGGCCCGGGGCGCGGAATTCACCCCTCCACTTT. The chain recombines TRBV7-9 with TRBJ1-6, with a weak D call TRBD1 (5 bases). Trimming removed 5 bases at V and 7 bases at J, with 21 bases between. This CDR3 spans 17 amino acids. The germline CDR1 and CDR2 sequences are SEHNR and FQNEAQ (reference sequence).

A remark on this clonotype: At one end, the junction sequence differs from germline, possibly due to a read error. The CDR3 sequence is CASSSEGSYDEQFF. In nucleotides, the CDR3 is TGTGCCAGCAGTTCTGAAGGCTCCTACGATGAGCAGTTCTTC. V usage is TRBV6-8 and J usage is TRBJ2-1; D ambiguous. This CDR3 has 14 residues. Germline CDR1 MNHGY, CDR2 SAAAGT.

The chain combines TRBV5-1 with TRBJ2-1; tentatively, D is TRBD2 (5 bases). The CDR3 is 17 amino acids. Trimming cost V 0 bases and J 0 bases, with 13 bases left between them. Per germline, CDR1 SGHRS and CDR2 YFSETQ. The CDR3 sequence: CASSLVVAAGSYNEQFF. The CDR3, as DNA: TGCGCCAGCAGCTTGGTAGTAGCCGCGGGCTCCTACAATGAGCAGTTCTTC.

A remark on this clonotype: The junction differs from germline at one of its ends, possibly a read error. The CDR3 sequence: CARSVSGGLHTGEQFF. Written as DNA, the CDR3 is TGTGCCCGCAGTGTCAGCGGGGGGCTCCATACCGGAGAGCAGTTCTTC. The chain uses TRBV6-6 and TRBJ2-1; 9 nucleotides agree with TRBD2. The CDR3 spans 16 residues. CDR1 is MNHNY, CDR2 SVGAGI, per germline (reference sequence).

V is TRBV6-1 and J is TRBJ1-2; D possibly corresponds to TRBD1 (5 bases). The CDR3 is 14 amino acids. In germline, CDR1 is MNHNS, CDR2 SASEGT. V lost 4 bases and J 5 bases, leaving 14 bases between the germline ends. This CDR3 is CASSGDGSGYGYTF. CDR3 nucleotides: TGTGCCAGCAGTGGGGACGGAAGTGGATATGGCTACACCTTC.